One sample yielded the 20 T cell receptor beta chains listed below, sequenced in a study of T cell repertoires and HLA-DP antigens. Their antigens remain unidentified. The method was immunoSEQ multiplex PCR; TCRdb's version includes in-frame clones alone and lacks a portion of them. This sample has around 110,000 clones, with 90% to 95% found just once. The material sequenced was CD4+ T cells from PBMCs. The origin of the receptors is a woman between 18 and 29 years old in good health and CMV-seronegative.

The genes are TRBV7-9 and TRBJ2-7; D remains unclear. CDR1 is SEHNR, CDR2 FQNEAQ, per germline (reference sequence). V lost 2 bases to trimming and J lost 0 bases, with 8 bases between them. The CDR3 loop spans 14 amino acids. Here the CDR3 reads CASSLLRSSYEQYV. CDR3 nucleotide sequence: TGTGCCAGCAGCTTATTGAGGAGCTCCTACGAGCAGTACGTC.

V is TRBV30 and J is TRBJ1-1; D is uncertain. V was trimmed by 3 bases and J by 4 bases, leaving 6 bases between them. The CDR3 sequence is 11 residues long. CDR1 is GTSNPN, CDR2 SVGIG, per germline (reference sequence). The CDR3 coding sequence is TGTGCCTGGAGATCCGGCACTGAAGCTTTCTTT. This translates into CAWRSGTEAFF.

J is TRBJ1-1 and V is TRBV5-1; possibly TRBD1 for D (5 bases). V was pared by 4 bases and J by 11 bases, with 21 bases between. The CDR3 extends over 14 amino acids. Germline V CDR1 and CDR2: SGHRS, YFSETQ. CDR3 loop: CASSQIQGSGWAFF. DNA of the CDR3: TGCGCCAGCAGCCAGATCCAGGGATCCGGTTGGGCTTTCTTT. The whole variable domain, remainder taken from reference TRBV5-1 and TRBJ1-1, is KAGVTQTPRYLIKTRGQQVTLSCSPISGHRSVSWYQQTPGQGLQFLFEYFSETQRNKGNFPGRFSGRQFSNSRSEMNVSTLELGDSALYLCASSQIQGSGWAFFGQGTRLTVV.

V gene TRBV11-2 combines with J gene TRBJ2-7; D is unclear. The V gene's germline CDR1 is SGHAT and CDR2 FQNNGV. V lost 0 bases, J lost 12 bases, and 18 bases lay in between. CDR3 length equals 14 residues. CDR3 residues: CASSLDRLATPVYF. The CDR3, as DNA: TGTGCCAGCAGCTTAGATAGGTTGGCAACCCCGGTGTACTTC.

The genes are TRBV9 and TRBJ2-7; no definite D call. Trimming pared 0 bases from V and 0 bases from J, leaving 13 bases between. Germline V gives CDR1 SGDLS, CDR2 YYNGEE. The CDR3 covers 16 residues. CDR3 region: CASSVGIARSSYEQYF. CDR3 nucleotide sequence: TGTGCCAGCAGCGTAGGAATAGCCAGGAGCTCCTACGAGCAGTACTTC.

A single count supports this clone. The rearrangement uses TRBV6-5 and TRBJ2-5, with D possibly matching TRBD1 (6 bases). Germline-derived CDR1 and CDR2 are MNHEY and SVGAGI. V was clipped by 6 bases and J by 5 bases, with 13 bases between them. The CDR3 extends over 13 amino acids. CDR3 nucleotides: TGTGCCAGCAGCCGGGGACATCAGGAGACCCAGTACTTC. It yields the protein CASSRGHQETQYF.

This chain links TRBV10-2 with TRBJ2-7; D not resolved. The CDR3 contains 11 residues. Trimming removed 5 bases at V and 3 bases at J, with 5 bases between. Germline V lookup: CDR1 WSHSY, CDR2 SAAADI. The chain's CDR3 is CASSTNYEQYF. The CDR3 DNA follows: TGCGCCAGCAGTACCAACTACGAGCAGTACTTC.

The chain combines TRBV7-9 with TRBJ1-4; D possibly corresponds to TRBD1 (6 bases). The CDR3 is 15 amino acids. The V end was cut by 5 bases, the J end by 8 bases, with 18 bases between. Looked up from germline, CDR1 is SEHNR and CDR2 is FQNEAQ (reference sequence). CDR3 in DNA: TGTGCCAGCAGCCTTGATGGGGGGGCTGGCGAAAAACTGTTTTTT. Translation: CASSLDGGAGEKLFF.

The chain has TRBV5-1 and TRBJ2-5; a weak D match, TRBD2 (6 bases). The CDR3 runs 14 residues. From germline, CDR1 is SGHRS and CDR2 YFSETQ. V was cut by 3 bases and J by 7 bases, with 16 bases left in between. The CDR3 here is CASSSGLQSGTQYF. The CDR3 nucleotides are TGCGCCAGCAGCTCGGGACTCCAAAGTGGGACCCAGTACTTC.

The CDR3, as DNA: TGTGCCAGCAGCTTAGGGTCGGCCATACAAGAGACCCAGTACTTC. Protein product: CASSLGSAIQETQYF. The chain employs TRBV7-9 and TRBJ2-5; the D is unclear. Germline V gives CDR1 SEHNR, CDR2 FQNEAQ (reference sequence). V was trimmed by 1 base and J by 2 bases, leaving 11 bases between them. CDR3 length equals 15 residues.

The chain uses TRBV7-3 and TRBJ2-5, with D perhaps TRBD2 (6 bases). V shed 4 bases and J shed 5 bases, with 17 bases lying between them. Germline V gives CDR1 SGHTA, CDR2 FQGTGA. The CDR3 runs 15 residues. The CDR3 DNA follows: TGTGCCAGCAGCTCGATAGGGACTGCCGCGGAGACCCAGTACTTC. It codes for CASSSIGTAAETQYF.

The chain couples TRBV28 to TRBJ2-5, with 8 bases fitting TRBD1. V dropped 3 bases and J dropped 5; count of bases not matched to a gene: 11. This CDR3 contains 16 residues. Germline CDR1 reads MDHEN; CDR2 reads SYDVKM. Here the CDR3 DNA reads TGTGCCAGCAGTTTCCCCGGACAGGGTTCTGGGGAGACCCAGTACTTC. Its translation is CASSFPGQGSGETQYF. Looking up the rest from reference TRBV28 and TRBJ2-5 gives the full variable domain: DVKVTQSSRYLVKRTGEKVFLECVQDMDHENMFWYRQDPGLGLRLIYFSYDVKMKEKGDIPEGYSVSREKKERFSLILESASTNQTSMYLCASSFPGQGSGETQYFGPGTRLLVL.

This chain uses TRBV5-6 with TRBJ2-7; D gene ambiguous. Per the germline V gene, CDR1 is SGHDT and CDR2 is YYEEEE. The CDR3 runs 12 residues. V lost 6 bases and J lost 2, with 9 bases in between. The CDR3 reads CASTKRPYEQYF. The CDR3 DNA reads TGTGCCAGCACGAAGAGGCCCTACGAGCAGTACTTC.

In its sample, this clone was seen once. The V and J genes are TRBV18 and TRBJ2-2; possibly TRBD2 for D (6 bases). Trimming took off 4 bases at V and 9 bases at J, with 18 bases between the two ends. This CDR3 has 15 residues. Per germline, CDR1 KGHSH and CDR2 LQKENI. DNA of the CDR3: TGTGCCAGCTCACGGGTCTCGCTCGGACTACGGGAGCTGTTTTTT. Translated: CASSRVSLGLRELFF. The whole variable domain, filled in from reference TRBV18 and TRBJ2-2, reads NAGVMQNPRHLVRRRGQEARLRCSPMKGHSHVYWYRQLPEEGLKFMVYLQKENIIDESGMPKERFSAEFPKEGPSILRIQQVVRGDSAAYFCASSRVSLGLRELFFGEGSRLTVL.

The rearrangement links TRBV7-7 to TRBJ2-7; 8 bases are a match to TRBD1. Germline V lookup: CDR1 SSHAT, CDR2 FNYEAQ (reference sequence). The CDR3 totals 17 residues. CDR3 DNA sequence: TGTGCTAGCAGTTTTAGCCCCCGGGACAGGACTTGCTACGAGCAGTACGTC. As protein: CASSFSPRDRTCYEQYV.

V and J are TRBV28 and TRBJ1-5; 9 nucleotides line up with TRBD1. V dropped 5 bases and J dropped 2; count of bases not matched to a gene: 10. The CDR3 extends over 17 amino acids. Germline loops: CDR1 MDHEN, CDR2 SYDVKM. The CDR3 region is CASSLYRGQGGNQPQHF. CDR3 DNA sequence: TGTGCCAGCAGTCTTTACAGGGGGCAAGGAGGCAATCAGCCCCAGCATTTT.

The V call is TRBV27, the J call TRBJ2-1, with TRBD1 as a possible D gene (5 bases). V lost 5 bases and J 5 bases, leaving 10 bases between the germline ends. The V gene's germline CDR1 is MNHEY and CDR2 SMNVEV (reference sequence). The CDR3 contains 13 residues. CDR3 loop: CASSSQGNNEQFF. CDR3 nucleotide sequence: TGTGCCAGCAGTAGCCAGGGAAACAATGAGCAGTTCTTC.

DNA for the CDR3: TGCGCCAGCAGCTTAAACAGGGATAGCACAGATACGCAGTATTTT. Amino acid sequence: CASSLNRDSTDTQYF. The chain is built from TRBV5-1 and TRBJ2-3, with D perhaps matching TRBD1 (6 bases). Between the trimmed V and J ends, which lost 2 bases and 0 bases, there was a span of 10 bases. Per the germline V gene, CDR1 is SGHRS and CDR2 is YFSETQ. The CDR3 sequence is 15 residues long.

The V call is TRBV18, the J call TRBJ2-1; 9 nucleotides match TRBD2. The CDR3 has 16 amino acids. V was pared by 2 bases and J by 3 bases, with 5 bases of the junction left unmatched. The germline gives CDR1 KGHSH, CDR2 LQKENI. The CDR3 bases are TGTGCCAGCTCACCATTAGCGGGAGTTTTCTACAATGAGCAGTTCTTC. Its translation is CASSPLAGVFYNEQFF.

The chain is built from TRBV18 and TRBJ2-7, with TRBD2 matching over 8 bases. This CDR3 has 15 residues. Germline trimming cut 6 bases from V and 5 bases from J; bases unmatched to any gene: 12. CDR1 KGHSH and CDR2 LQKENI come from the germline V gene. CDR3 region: CASSPQSGSQDEQYF. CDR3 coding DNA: TGTGCCAGCTCCCCCCAAAGCGGGAGTCAGGACGAGCAGTACTTC.